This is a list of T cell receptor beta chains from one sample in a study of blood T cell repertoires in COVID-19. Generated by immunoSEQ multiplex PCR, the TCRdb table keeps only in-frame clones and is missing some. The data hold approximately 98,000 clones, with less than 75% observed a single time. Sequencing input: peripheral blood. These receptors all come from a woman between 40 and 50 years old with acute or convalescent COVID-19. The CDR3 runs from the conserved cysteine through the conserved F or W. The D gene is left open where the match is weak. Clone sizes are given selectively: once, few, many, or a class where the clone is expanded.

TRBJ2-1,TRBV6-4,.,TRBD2,TGTGCCAGCAGTGAAGTACTAGCGGGGGGAGGTGAGCAGTTCTTC,CASSEVLAGGGEQFF
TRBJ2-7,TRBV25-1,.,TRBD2,TGTGCCAGCAGTGAATGGAGTGGGGGGGGAAGCTCCTACGAGCAGTACTTC,CASSEWSGGGSSYEQYF
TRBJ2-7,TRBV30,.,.,TGTGCCTGGAGTTTAGACAGTACCTACGAGCAGTACTTC,CAWSLDSTYEQYF
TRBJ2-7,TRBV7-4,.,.,TGTGCCAGCAGCAACGCAGTGGACATCTATGGGGCCTACGAGCAGTACTTC,CASSNAVDIYGAYEQYF
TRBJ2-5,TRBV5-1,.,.,TGCGCCAGCAGCCGCACCGGGAGTAGGTTCATGGAGACCCAGTACTTC,CASSRTGSRFMETQYF
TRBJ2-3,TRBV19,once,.,TGTGCCAGTAGTTGGGGGGGCACAGATACGCAGTATTTT,CASSWGGTDTQYF
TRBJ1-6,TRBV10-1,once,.,TGCGCCAGCAGAGACAGCATACCCAATTCACCCCTCCACTTT,CASRDSIPNSPLHF
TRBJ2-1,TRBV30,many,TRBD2,TGTGCCTGGAGTGGCCTAGCGGGGCTTGAGCAGTTCTTC,CAWSGLAGLEQFF
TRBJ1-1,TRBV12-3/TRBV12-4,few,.,TGTGCCAGCAGTTTAGCACTACAGGTGGAAGCTTTCTTT,CASSLALQVEAFF
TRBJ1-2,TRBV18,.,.,TGTGCCAGCTCACCAGAACAGAACTCTAACTATGGCTACACCTTC,CASSPEQNSNYGYTF
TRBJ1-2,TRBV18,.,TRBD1,TGTGCCAGCTCACCCGACGGGACAGGGGTTTTCGGTGGCTACACCTTC,CASSPDGTGVFGGYTF
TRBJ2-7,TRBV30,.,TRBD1,TGTGCCTGGGGACAGGGTGGCCACGAGCAGTACTTC,CAWGQGGHEQYF
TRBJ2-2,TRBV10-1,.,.,TGCGCCAGCAGTTCGACAGGCAGCACCGGGGAGCTGTTTTTT,CASSSTGSTGELFF
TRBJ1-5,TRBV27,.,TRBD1,TGTGCCAGCAGACGGACAGGGGATAGCAATCAGCCCCAGCATTTT,CASRRTGDSNQPQHF
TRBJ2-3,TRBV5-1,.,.,TGCGCCAGCAGCTTTCCGGGGGGCACAGATACGCAGTATTTT,CASSFPGGTDTQYF
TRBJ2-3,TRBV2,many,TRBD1,TGTGCCAGCAGTGAAGCTCGGACAGGGACAGATACGCAGTATTTT,CASSEARTGTDTQYF
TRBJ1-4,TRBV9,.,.,TGTGCCAGCAGCGTAGCTGGGGCAGGGGATGAAAAACTGTTTTTT,CASSVAGAGDEKLFF
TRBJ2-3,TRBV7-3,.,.,TGTGCCAGCAGCTCTTCTCTAGGCGGTAGCACAGATACGCAGTATTTT,CASSSSLGGSTDTQYF
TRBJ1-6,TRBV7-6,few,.,TGTGCCAGCAGCTCCGGAGGAGTGGAATCCTATAATTCACCCCTCCACTTT,CASSSGGVESYNSPLHF
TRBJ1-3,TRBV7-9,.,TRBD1,TGTGCCAGCAGCTCAAGTCGACAGGGATACTCTGGAAACACCATATATTTT,CASSSSRQGYSGNTIYF
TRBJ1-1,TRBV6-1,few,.,TGTGCCAGCAGTGAACGGGGGTCGGGCACTGAAGCTTTCTTT,CASSERGSGTEAFF
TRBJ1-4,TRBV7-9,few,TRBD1,TGTGCCAGCAGCCCACAGGGGATAACCCTCAATGAAAAACTGTTTTTT,CASSPQGITLNEKLFF
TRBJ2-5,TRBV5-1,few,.,TGCGCCAGCAGCTGGACAGTCCAAGAGACCCAGTACTTC,CASSWTVQETQYF
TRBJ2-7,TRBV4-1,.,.,TGCGCCAGCAGCGAGGGCAGGGGTAAAGACGAGCAGTACTTC,CASSEGRGKDEQYF
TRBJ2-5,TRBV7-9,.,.,TGTGCCAGCAGCCAGGCGGGGATTGAGACCCAGTACTTC,CASSQAGIETQYF
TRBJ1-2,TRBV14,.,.,TGTGCCAGCAGCCAAGATGGACAACCGCTGGGAGGCTACACCTTC,CASSQDGQPLGGYTF
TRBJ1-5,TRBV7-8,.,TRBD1,TGTGCCAGCAGCTTACAGACAGGGGGAAATCAGCCCCAGCATTTT,CASSLQTGGNQPQHF
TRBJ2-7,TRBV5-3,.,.,TGTGCCAGAAGCATCTGGCCGGGGAACGACGAGCAGTACTTC,CARSIWPGNDEQYF
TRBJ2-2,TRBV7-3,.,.,TGTGCCAGCAGCTTAAATCAGGGTACCGGGGAGCTGTTTTTT,CASSLNQGTGELFF